This is a list of T cell receptor beta chains from one sample in a study of T cell repertoires in aging, cancer and after chemotherapy. TCRdb re-called the multiplex PCR reads with MiXCR, one entry per CDR3 protein. The profile covers 11,000 or so distinct CDR3 sequences, with roughly a quarter appearing a single time and about 2.1% taken by the ten largest. Sequencing input: blood. The receptors come from a human donor in good health. Each CDR3 is given with its conserved first and last residue. D genes are given only for firm matches. The size entry is marked missing in some rows and otherwise reads once, few, many or a size class.

>TRBV11-2|.|.|TRBJ2-3
TGTGCCAGCAGCTTCGGGAGCGGGAGCACAGATACGCAGTATTTT
CASSFGSGSTDTQYF
>TRBV5-5|TRBD2|few|TRBJ2-1
TGTGCCAGCAGCTCAACTAGCGGGGGGTACACTGAGCAGTTCTTC
CASSSTSGGYTEQFF
>TRBV20-1|.|few|TRBJ2-1
TGCAGTGCTAGGTTAGTCGATGAGCAGTTCTTC
CSARLVDEQFF
>TRBV7-9|.|few|TRBJ1-1
TGTGCCAGCAGCCCGAAGGGTAGATGGGGGCAGAACACTGAAGCTTTCTTT
CASSPKGRWGQNTEAFF
>TRBV6-5|TRBD1|medium-sized|TRBJ1-3
TGTGCCAGCAGGCCCAGGGGGCGCGGTGGAAACACCATATATTTT
CASRPRGRGGNTIYF
>TRBV20-1|.|.|TRBJ2-1
TGCAGTGCTCCAGGGAGTGAGCAGTTCTTC
CSAPGSEQFF
>TRBV10-3|.|.|TRBJ2-1
TGTGCCATCAGTGAGTGGGGGTCGAGCTCCTACAATGAGCAGTTCTTC
CAISEWGSSSYNEQFF
>TRBV7-9|.|.|TRBJ2-3
TGTGCCAGCAGCCTGCTACCGACAGGCCTTGAGGGCACAGATACGCAGTATTTT
CASSLLPTGLEGTDTQYF
>TRBV5-5|.|medium-sized|TRBJ2-7
TGTGCCAGCAGCTTAAGGATCTACGAGCAGTACTTC
CASSLRIYEQYF
>TRBV14|TRBD1|.|TRBJ2-3
TGTGCCAGCAGGCGGACAGGTTCTAGCACAGATACGCAGTATTTT
CASRRTGSSTDTQYF
>TRBV4-3|.|few|TRBJ2-7
TGCGCCAGCAGCCAGGTTGCCCGTGGGATGCAGTACTTC
CASSQVARGMQYF
>TRBV5-6|.|medium-sized|TRBJ1-2
TGTGCCAGCAGCTTTACCCGACAGGATTATGGCTACACCTTC
CASSFTRQDYGYTF
>TRBV18|TRBD2|few|TRBJ2-1
TGTGCCAGCTCACCACCGGAGTTGGGGACTAGCAGGAATGAGCAGTTCTTC
CASSPPELGTSRNEQFF
>TRBV20-1|.|medium-sized|TRBJ1-2
TGCAGTGCGGAGAGGGGGGAGCTCTATGGCTACACCTTC
CSAERGELYGYTF
>TRBV7-2|TRBD1|.|TRBJ1-1
TGTGCCAGCAGCTTTGACAGGGGGTCCACTGAAGCTTTCTTT
CASSFDRGSTEAFF
>TRBV7-2|TRBD1|medium-sized|TRBJ2-1
TGTGCCAGCAGCTTGAGGGACAGGGCACACAATGAGCAGTTCTTC
CASSLRDRAHNEQFF
>TRBV7-9|TRBD1|.|TRBJ1-2
TGTGCCAGCAGCCTCTGGACAGGAGGCTATGGCTACACCTTC
CASSLWTGGYGYTF